A single sample gave rise to the 21 T cell receptor beta chains below, sequenced in a study of neurological immune-mediated disorders. TCRdb reprocessed the 5' RACE reads via MiXCR and lists one record per CDR3 protein. The top ten clones hold about 3.1% of a sample with around 100,000 distinct CDR3 sequences, approximately 10% of them seen once. Time point in this sample: longitudinal time-point 3. Sequencing was carried out using PBMCs. The receptors were sampled from a female donor with HTLV-1-associated myelopathy (HAM/TSP).

The DNA for the CDR3 is TGTGCCAGCAGTCGTAAACTAGCGGGGGGGCCCTACGAGCAGTACTTC. Translation: CASSRKLAGGPYEQYF. This chain joins TRBV6-5 and TRBJ2-7; 13 bases agree with TRBD2. The CDR3 consists of 16 residues. Germline lookup yields CDR1 MNHEY and CDR2 SVGAGI. Trimming removed 5 bases from V and 2 bases from J; junction bases left unmatched: 6.

The table lists this clonotype with many counts. The genes are TRBV10-1 and TRBJ2-7; D tentatively fits TRBD1 or TRBD2 (5 bases each). Trimming pared 7 bases from V and 0 bases from J, leaving 16 bases between. The germline V gene encodes CDR1 WNHNN and CDR2 SYGVQD (reference sequence). This CDR3 is 15 amino acids long. In DNA form, the CDR3 reads TGCGCCAGCATAGGCGGGCGGCAGGGCTCCTACGAGCAGTACTTC. Translating gives CASIGGRQGSYEQYF.

This clonotype was counted many times. The chain is built from TRBV28 and TRBJ2-2; TRBD1 might be the D (5 bases). The CDR3 has 15 amino acids. Looked up from germline, CDR1 is MDHEN and CDR2 is SYDVKM. Trimming removed 3 bases from V and 2 bases from J, with 10 bases in between. CDR3 region: CASSFSDRNTGELFF. As DNA, the CDR3 is TGTGCCAGCAGTTTTAGTGACAGAAACACCGGGGAGCTGTTTTTT.

This clonotype showed up many times. The chain has TRBV20-1 and TRBJ2-4, with a weak D call TRBD1 (6 bases). Trimming cost V 6 bases and J 1 base, with 13 bases left between them. CDR1 and CDR2 from the germline V gene are DFQATT and SNEGSKA (reference sequence). The length of the CDR3 is 14 residues. In DNA form, the CDR3 reads TGCAGTGCCCTTAACAGGGTTGCCAAAAACATTCAGTACTTC. Translation: CSALNRVAKNIQYF.

As concerns this clonotype: A much larger clone differs from this one at a single base, so this may be a read error. CDR3 region: CASSGGKEETQYF. CDR3 DNA sequence: TGCGCCAGCAGTGGAGGGAAAGAAGAGACCCAGTACTTC. The chain carries TRBV10-1 and TRBJ2-5; a possible D gene is TRBD2 (5 bases). Germline V gene lookup returns CDR1 WNHNN and CDR2 SYGVQD (reference sequence). This CDR3 is 13 amino acids long. V was trimmed by 4 bases and J by 3 bases, leaving 9 bases between them.

This clonotype has a count of ten or more. The chain couples TRBV4-1 to TRBJ2-7; D not certain. The ends were cut back, 1 base at V and 3 bases at J, with 10 bases in the middle. The CDR3 runs 14 residues. The germline V gene encodes CDR1 MGHRA and CDR2 YSYEKL. As DNA, the CDR3 is TGCGCCAGCAGCCAAGTGCAGGATTACTACGAGCAGTACTTC. Translation: CASSQVQDYYEQYF.

This clonotype was picked up many times. The J gene is TRBJ2-3, the V gene TRBV7-2; 8 bases fit TRBD2. The CDR3 is 17 amino acids. V lost 0 bases and J lost 7; bases outside the gene matches: 12. Germline V gives CDR1 SGHTA, CDR2 FQGNSA. In DNA, the CDR3 is TGTGCCAGCAGCTTAGCCTGGTCGGGGGGGCCGGGGAATACGCAGTATTTT. It yields the protein CASSLAWSGGPGNTQYF.

This clonotype was detected many times. The chain joins TRBV5-1 to TRBJ1-4; 7 nucleotides line up with TRBD1. J was trimmed by 5 bases and V by 5 bases; bases with no gene match: 6. CDR3 length equals 14 residues. Germline V lookup: CDR1 SGHRS, CDR2 YFSETQ. The CDR3 is CASRTGTENEKLFF. CDR3 DNA: TGCGCCAGCAGAACCGGGACAGAGAATGAAAAACTGTTTTTT.

This clonotype was seen ten or more times. The chain joins TRBV5-1 to TRBJ1-6; no clear D gene. V shed 0 bases and J shed 4 bases, with 8 bases lying between them. This CDR3 region has 15 residues. Per the germline V gene, CDR1 is SGHRS and CDR2 is YFSETQ. The chain's CDR3 is CASSLGAKYNSPLHF. CDR3 nucleotides: TGCGCCAGCAGCTTGGGGGCGAAGTATAATTCACCCCTCCACTTT.

At least ten counts were recorded for this clonotype. The chain carries TRBV12-3 or TRBV12-4 and TRBJ1-1, with D perhaps TRBD1 (5 bases). This CDR3 is built from 14 residues. V shed 3 bases and J shed 2 bases, with 10 bases lying between them. CDR3 bases: TGTGCCAGCAGTTTGTCAGGGAGTAACACTGAAGCTTTCTTT. Residues: CASSLSGSNTEAFF.

At least ten counts were recorded for this clonotype. J is TRBJ1-6 and V is TRBV6-5; 8 bases line up with TRBD1. Germline CDR1 and CDR2: MNHEY and SVGAGI. Trimming removed 6 bases from V and 9 bases from J; junction bases left unmatched: 16. The CDR3 totals 17 residues. Here the CDR3 reads CASRPGTGFDSPSPLHF. The CDR3 bases are TGTGCCAGCAGGCCCGGGACAGGATTCGATTCCCCTTCACCCCTCCACTTT.

The chain joins TRBV18 to TRBJ2-3; 8 nucleotides agree with TRBD2. The CDR3 consists of 16 residues. Unmatched junction bases numbered 7, after V lost 3 bases and J lost 2 bases. CDR1 and CDR2 from the germline V gene are KGHSH and LQKENI. The CDR3 bases are TGTGCCAGCTCACCCCTACGGGGGGGGAACACAGATACGCAGTATTTT. Protein product: CASSPLRGGNTDTQYF.

In its sample, this clonotype was seen many times. Here the CDR3 reads CASSLAQGPRGTDTQYF. The CDR3 DNA reads TGCGCCAGCAGCTTGGCCCAGGGCCCTAGGGGCACAGATACGCAGTATTTT. The rearrangement joins TRBV5-1 to TRBJ2-3; D is possibly TRBD1 (5 bases). Deletions cut 0 bases from V and 1 base from J, with 15 bases between. This CDR3 has 17 amino acids. Germline-derived CDR1 and CDR2 are SGHRS and YFSETQ.

In this sample, this clonotype turned up many times. This rearrangement joins TRBV6-5 to TRBJ2-3; no firm D call. CDR3 length: 13 amino acids. Germline assignment: CDR1 MNHEY and CDR2 SVGAGI. Trimming removed 5 bases from V and 6 bases from J, with 12 bases in between. The CDR3 spells CASSAPGSDTQYF. The DNA for the CDR3 is TGTGCCAGCAGTGCCCCCGGTAGCGATACGCAGTATTTT.

This clonotype was seen ten or more times. The chain links TRBV5-1 to TRBJ2-1; D assignment may be TRBD1 or TRBD2 (6 bases each). V was cut by 4 bases and J by 0 bases, with 14 bases left in between. CDR1 is SGHRS and CDR2 is YFSETQ in the germline V gene. This CDR3 comprises 16 residues. The CDR3 coding sequence is TGCGCCAGCAGCCGGCGGGACACGAGCTCCTACAATGAGCAGTTCTTC. It translates to CASSRRDTSSYNEQFF.

The V and J genes are TRBV5-5 and TRBJ1-5, with 10 bases that match TRBD1. The CDR3 loop spans 15 amino acids. Looked up from germline, CDR1 is SGHKS and CDR2 is YYEKEE (reference sequence). V was clipped by 4 bases and J by 6 bases; unmatched bases: 7. CDR3 protein: CASSMIDRGPQPQHF. The CDR3 DNA follows: TGTGCCAGCAGCATGATTGACAGGGGGCCTCAGCCCCAGCATTTT.

This clonotype was seen at least ten times. This chain uses TRBV7-2 with TRBJ1-4; unclear D gene. This CDR3 contains 12 residues. Germline lookup yields CDR1 SGHTA and CDR2 FQGNSA. V was cut by 6 bases and J by 6 bases, with 8 bases left in between. DNA for the CDR3: TGTGCCAGCAGAAACGTCGATGAAAAACTGTTTTTT. Amino acids: CASRNVDEKLFF.

A few counts support this clonotype. The chain is built from TRBV20-1 and TRBJ2-6; 9 nucleotides align to TRBD2. CDR1 is DFQATT, CDR2 SNEGSKA, per germline (reference sequence). Losses at the gene ends were 6 bases for V and 4 bases for J; bases not matched to a gene: 7. This CDR3 is built from 15 residues. The CDR3 loop reads CSAGGGAPGANVLTF. DNA of the CDR3: TGCAGTGCGGGCGGGGGGGCCCCCGGGGCCAACGTCCTGACTTTC.

This chain uses TRBV20-1 with TRBJ2-3; the match to TRBD1 covers 7 bases. V was pared by 5 bases and J by 0 bases, with 8 bases of the junction left unmatched. Germline assignment: CDR1 DFQATT and CDR2 SNEGSKA (reference sequence). This CDR3 is built from 15 residues. CDR3 nucleotide sequence: TGCAGTGCTGCCGCCCTACAGGGGAGCACAGATACGCAGTATTTT. Amino acids: CSAAALQGSTDTQYF.

In this sample, this clonotype turned up a few times. The rearrangement links TRBV6-2 or TRBV6-3 to TRBJ2-3, with no clear D. This CDR3 has 13 residues. Germline CDR1 is MNHEY and CDR2 is SVGEGT. Trimming removed 5 bases from V and 6 bases from J, with 12 bases in between. The CDR3: CASSQHALDTQYF. The CDR3 DNA follows: TGTGCCAGCAGTCAACACGCTCTGGATACGCAGTATTTT.

This clonotype appeared many times. The CDR3 DNA reads as TGCAGTGCTAGAAGGGCGGGGAATCAGCCCCAGCATTTT. Its translation: CSARRAGNQPQHF. The chain combines TRBV20-1 with TRBJ1-5; unclear D gene. Germline loops: CDR1 DFQATT, CDR2 SNEGSKA (reference sequence). This CDR3 is built from 13 residues. Trimming removed 2 bases at V and 4 bases at J, with 9 bases between.